This TCR beta chain was profiled in a study of OX40 agonist ivuxolimab in advanced cancers. Concerning this clone itself: Its specificity is not known.

Germline V gene data show CDR1 as LGHNA and CDR2 as YSLEER. V was clipped by 3 bases and J by 2 bases, with 17 bases between them. The CDR3 consists of 16 residues. Broader study findings: Normalized T-cell clonal expansion was also low in a subset of nonresponders.

Libraries were prepared by immunoSEQ multiplex PCR; TCRdb keeps only in-frame clonotypes and omits some of them. The sample shows about 46,000 clones, around nine tenths of them seen only once. The chain has TRBV4-3 and TRBJ2-7; maybe TRBD2 (6 bases). The sample here was CD4+ or CD8+ T cells sorted from blood, taken in a trial of the OX40 agonist ivuxolimab. The sequence derives from an adult with an advanced solid tumor such as melanoma, head and neck, liver or kidney cancer. Here the CDR3 reads CASSQARWGVAYEQYF. The CDR3 region has the DNA TGCGCCAGCAGCCAGGCCCGTTGGGGGGTGGCCTACGAGCAGTACTTC.